Described below is a single T cell receptor beta chain sequence and its context. Only a few counts were recorded for this clonotype. The clone's antigen remains unknown. At one end the junction does not follow the germline gene, possibly because of a read error. CDR1 and CDR2 are read off the germline V gene (reference sequence) as MNHNY and SVGAGI. From the cysteine up to the phenylalanine, the CDR3 has a length of 13 residues. The read is trimmed to its CDR3 DNA, 39 bases read in frame from base 1. This entry is derived from a study of T-cell reconstitution after alpha-beta-depleted transplantation in children listed by TCRdb under 2016. Broadly, across the study: The study quantitatively tracked T-cell immune reconstitution after TCRalphabeta/CD19-depleted allogeneic hematopoietic cell transplantation in children using TCR repertoire profiling.

Receptors were amplified or captured by PCR. These reads were obtained on an Illumina HiSeq 2500. To normalize quantification of the TCRbeta repertoire, the TCR libraries were built with molecular barcoding that relied on unique molecular identifiers. TCRdb handled the public reads itself, with Q25 trimming in fastp and clone calling in MiXCR, and kept productive beta chains. Under each unique CDR3 protein, matching rows form one entry showing the most common genes and DNA. Present in this sample are hundreds of thousands of distinct CDR3 sequences, roughly 10% of which were seen just once. In total, the top ten clones hold less than 5% of the sample.

The sample consisted of PBMCs from the stem cell graft donor, taken from the stem cell graft. The source is a human donor who donated a stem cell graft to a child with acute myeloid leukemia. The V gene is TRBV6-6 and the J gene is TRBJ1-2; 8 junctional bases match TRBD1. The CDR3 sequence is CASSYLRLDRDIF. The sequenced DNA is TGTGCCAGCAGTTACTTGCGTCTGGACAGGGATATATTC.